A selection of T cell receptor beta chains follows, all from one sample in a study of blood T cells in healthy people across ages. TCRdb independently ran MiXCR on the 5' RACE reads; one entry per CDR3 protein. The sample contains around 940,000 distinct CDR3 sequences, 45% to 60% of which appear only once. The sample taken for sequencing was blood. The receptors originated from a woman aged 55-75 years in good health. The CDR3 runs from the conserved cysteine through the conserved F or W. The D gene is left open where the match is weak. Size is stated for part of the rows, as once, few or many counts, or as a class when the clone is expanded.

clone_size,j_call,d_call,v_call,cdr3_aa,cdr3_nt
many,TRBJ1-2,.,TRBV11-2,CASSSRGGYTF,TGTGCCAGCAGCTCGAGGGGCGGCTACACCTTC
.,TRBJ2-1,TRBD2,TRBV5-1,CASSPEASGRSPFF,TGCGCCAGCAGCCCGGAGGCTAGCGGGAGATCACCGTTCTTC
.,TRBJ1-1,TRBD1,TRBV30,CAWSTGTGVANTEAFF,TGTGCCTGGAGCACCGGGACAGGGGTCGCGAACACTGAAGCTTTCTTT
few,TRBJ2-1,TRBD2,TRBV13,CASSVGLADYNEQFF,TGTGCCAGCAGCGTGGGACTAGCGGATTACAATGAGCAGTTCTTC
.,TRBJ1-2,.,TRBV25-1,CASSEAPLDSRYTF,TGTGCCAGCAGTGAAGCCCCACTGGACAGTCGCTACACCTTC
.,TRBJ2-3,TRBD1,TRBV5-1,CASTLALAPLDRADTQYF,TGCGCCAGCACCTTGGCCCTCGCCCCACTCGACAGGGCCGATACGCAGTATTTT
.,TRBJ1-5,.,TRBV5-5,CASSLTGGGNQPQHF,TGTGCCAGCAGCCTCACTGGGGGTGGCAATCAGCCCCAGCATTTT
.,TRBJ2-1,.,TRBV10-3,CAISEVLNNEQFF,TGTGCCATCAGTGAGGTTCTAAACAATGAGCAGTTCTTC
few,TRBJ2-7,.,TRBV20-1,CSARPPHLPYEQYF,TGCAGTGCCCGCCCTCCCCACCTGCCCTACGAGCAGTACTTC
.,TRBJ2-7,.,TRBV20-1,CSARDFSGPPYEQYF,TGCAGTGCTAGAGATTTTAGCGGTCCTCCCTACGAGCAGTACTTC
.,TRBJ2-1,.,TRBV12-3/TRBV12-4,CASSLPLAKWEQFF,TGTGCCAGCAGTTTACCGCTAGCAAAATGGGAGCAGTTCTTC
few,TRBJ2-7,TRBD2,TRBV7-2,CASSNQGNSGGGQYF,TGTGCCAGCAGCAATCAGGGGAATAGCGGGGGGGGGCAGTACTTC
few,TRBJ2-5,TRBD2,TRBV7-2,CASSLAGTSGTGETQYF,TGTGCCAGCAGCTTAGCCGGGACTAGCGGGACGGGAGAGACCCAGTACTTC
.,TRBJ2-3,TRBD2,TRBV9,CASSVGTSGDTQYF,TGTGCCAGCAGCGTAGGGACTAGCGGGGATACGCAGTATTTT
.,TRBJ2-7,TRBD1,TRBV5-1,CASSLVTGQGFNYEQYF,TGCGCCAGCAGCTTGGTAACCGGACAGGGATTTAACTACGAGCAGTACTTC
.,TRBJ1-4,.,TRBV7-9,CASSRTGSEKLFF,TGTGCCAGCAGCAGAACAGGGTCTGAAAAACTGTTTTTT
.,TRBJ2-6,.,TRBV2,CASRPGANVLTF,TGTGCCAGCCGACCTGGGGCCAACGTCCTGACTTTC
.,TRBJ1-5,.,TRBV7-2,CASSSQWGNNQPQHF,TGTGCCAGCAGCTCCCAATGGGGAAATAATCAGCCCCAGCATTTT
few,TRBJ2-5,.,TRBV15,CATSSSRIETQYF,TGTGCCACCAGCAGTAGCCGGATAGAGACCCAGTACTTC
.,TRBJ1-2,.,TRBV7-8,CASSPGDPANYGYTF,TGTGCCAGCAGCCCGGGGGACCCAGCTAACTATGGCTACACCTTC
few,TRBJ2-5,.,TRBV29-1,CSVEIPETQYF,TGCAGCGTTGAAATTCCGGAGACCCAGTACTTC
.,TRBJ2-7,.,TRBV11-2,CASSLGHLSSYNEQYF,TGTGCCAGCAGCTTAGGGCACCTCAGCTCCTACAATGAGCAGTACTTC
few,TRBJ2-7,TRBD1,TRBV18,CASSPRGRDRAWEQYF,TGTGCCAGCTCACCACGGGGCCGGGACAGGGCATGGGAGCAGTACTTC
.,TRBJ2-3,.,TRBV5-6,CASSLSGRSPNTDTQYF,TGTGCCAGCAGCCTTAGCGGACGATCCCCAAACACAGATACGCAGTATTTT
.,TRBJ2-7,TRBD1,TRBV20-1,CSAEDRVRYEQYF,TGCAGTGCTGAGGACAGGGTTAGGTACGAGCAGTACTTC
.,TRBJ2-3,TRBD1,TRBV27,CASGQTGFADTQYF,TGTGCCAGCGGCCAGACAGGGTTCGCAGATACGCAGTATTTT
.,TRBJ2-3,.,TRBV18,CASSLLRQDPTDTQYF,TGTGCCAGCTCACTCCTGAGACAGGACCCCACAGATACGCAGTATTTT
.,TRBJ2-1,.,TRBV4-2,CASSQESGGRSYNEQFF,TGTGCCAGCAGCCAAGAGAGTGGGGGACGCTCCTACAATGAGCAGTTCTTC
.,TRBJ2-7,.,TRBV6-5,CASTISRTFGEQYF,TGTGCCAGCACCATAAGTAGAACATTCGGCGAGCAGTACTTC
.,TRBJ2-2,.,TRBV12-3/TRBV12-4,CASLYTGELFF,TGTGCCAGCCTGTACACCGGGGAGCTGTTTTTT